A single TCR beta chain is shown here with its context. Genomic DNA acted as the template from which TCR beta VDJ combination and CDR3 sequence profiling were carried out. TCRdb re-derived calls from the reads in MiXCR, one entry per CDR3 protein. The table lists about 130,000 distinct CDR3 sequences, around 48% of them singletons, with 2% to 3% in the top ten. V was pared by 0 bases and J by 2 bases, with 14 bases between. CDR3 length: 16 amino acids. The germline gives CDR1 SNHLY, CDR2 FYNNEI. This sample is drawn from a study of CD8+CD57+ T cells in acquired aplastic anemia. Sequencing was done on a sample of sorted CD4+, CD8+, or CD8+CD57+ T cells (not recorded which) from PBMCs. The chain links TRBV2 to TRBJ2-7; D may correspond to TRBD1 or TRBD2 (5 bases each). The TCR originated in a human donor in good health, serving as a control. CDR3 coding DNA: TGTGCCAGCAGTGAAGCAAGTACCGGGACGGCCTACGAGCAGTACTTC. It codes for CASSEASTGTAYEQYF. The full variable domain, in which reference TRBV2 and TRBJ2-7 provide the parts outside the CDR3, is EPEVTQTPSHQVTQMGQEVILRCVPISNHLYFYWYRQILGQKVEFLVSFYNNEISEKSEIFDDQFSVERPDGSNFTLKIRSTKLEDSAMYFCASSEASTGTAYEQYFGPGTRLTVT.